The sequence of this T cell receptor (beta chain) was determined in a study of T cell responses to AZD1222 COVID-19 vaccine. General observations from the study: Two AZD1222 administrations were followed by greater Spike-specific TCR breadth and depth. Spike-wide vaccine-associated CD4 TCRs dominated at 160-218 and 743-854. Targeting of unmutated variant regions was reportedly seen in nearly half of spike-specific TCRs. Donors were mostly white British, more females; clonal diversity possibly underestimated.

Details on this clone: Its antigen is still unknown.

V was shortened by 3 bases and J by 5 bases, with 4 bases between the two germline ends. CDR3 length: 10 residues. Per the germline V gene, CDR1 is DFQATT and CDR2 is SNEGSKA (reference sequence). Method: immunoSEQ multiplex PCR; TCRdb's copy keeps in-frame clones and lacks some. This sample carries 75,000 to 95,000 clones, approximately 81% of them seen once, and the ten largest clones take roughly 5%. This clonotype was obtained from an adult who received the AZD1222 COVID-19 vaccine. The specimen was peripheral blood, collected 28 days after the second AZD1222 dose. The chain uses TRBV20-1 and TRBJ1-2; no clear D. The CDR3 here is CSASAYGYTF. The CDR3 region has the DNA TGCAGTGCTAGTGCGTATGGCTACACCTTC.